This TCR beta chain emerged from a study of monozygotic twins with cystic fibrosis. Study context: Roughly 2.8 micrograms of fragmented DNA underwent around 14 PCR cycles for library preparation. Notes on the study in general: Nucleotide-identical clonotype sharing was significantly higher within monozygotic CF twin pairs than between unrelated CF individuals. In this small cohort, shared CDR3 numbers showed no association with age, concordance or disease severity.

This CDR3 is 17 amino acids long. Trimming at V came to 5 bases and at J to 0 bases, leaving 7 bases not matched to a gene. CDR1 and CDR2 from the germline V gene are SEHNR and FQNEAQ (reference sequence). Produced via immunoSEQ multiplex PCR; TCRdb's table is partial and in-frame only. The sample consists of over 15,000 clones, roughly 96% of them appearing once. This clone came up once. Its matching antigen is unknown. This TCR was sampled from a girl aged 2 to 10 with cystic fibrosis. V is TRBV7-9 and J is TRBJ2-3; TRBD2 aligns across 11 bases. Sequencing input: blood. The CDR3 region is CASSLRLAGTSTDTQYF. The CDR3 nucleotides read TGTGCCAGCAGCCTGCGACTAGCGGGGACTAGCACAGATACGCAGTATTTT.